The clone carrying this T cell receptor (beta chain) was detected once. This specimen comes from a study of memory CD4+ T cells and cytomegalovirus serostatus. Single viable CD3+CD4+CD8-CD45RO+ cells were sorted as the memory CD4+ T cells. Serostatus was set by detecting CMV pp150, pp28, p38, p52 IgG. Per germline, CDR1 GTSNPN and CDR2 SVGIG (reference sequence). Deletions cut 5 bases from V and 7 bases from J, with 15 bases between. The CDR3 covers 12 residues. Sequenced by immunoSEQ multiplex PCR; TCRdb stores in-frame clones only, minus some. The profile shows over 65,000 clones, roughly 78% of them singletons.

The V and J genes are TRBV30 and TRBJ2-7, with a possible D match to TRBD2 (6 bases). The source material was memory CD4+ T cells from blood. This clonotype was obtained from an adult in good health and CMV-seropositive. CDR3 sequence: CAWSGRGGEQYF. DNA of the CDR3: TGTGCCTGGTCCGGGAGAGGAGGGGAGCAGTACTTC. The full variable domain, with the rest looked up from reference TRBV30 and TRBJ2-7, is SQTIHQWPATLVQPVGSPLSLECTVEGTSNPNLYWYRQAAGRGLQLLFYSVGIGQISSEVPQNLSASRPQDRQFILSSKKLLLSDSGFYLCAWSGRGGEQYFGPGTRLTVT.